This T cell receptor beta chain was documented in a study of T cell responses to AZD1222 COVID-19 vaccine (dated by TCRdb to 2020 to 2023). For the study in its entirety: TCR sequencing covered 233 trial participants: 200 to 210 given two doses of AZD1222 and around 26 given two doses of MenACWY control vaccine. Enrollment into the trials was organized by age into subgroups of 18-55, 56-69 and 70-plus years, and those subgroups contained roughly 150, 30 and 60 TCR-sequenced participants, respectively.

Study-wide findings and limitations: Participants were mostly white British, with more females than males. The authors suggested clonal diversity may have been underestimated. Reportedly, close to half of the unique spike-specific TCRs recognized epitopes lying outside the regions that are mutated in the B.1.351 and B.1.1.7 variants. The 56-69-year group was small, and its depth increase did not reach significance, likely because of low power. Because no day 14 peak-response samples were available, repertoires were characterized only after the peak T cell response. After two AZD1222 doses, both the breadth and the depth of spike-specific TCRs were significantly higher than at day 0 and than in MenACWY recipients. Vaccine-associated CD4 TCRs spanned the whole spike protein, with dominant responses in regions 160-218 and 743-854. Conclusions about previously exposed vaccinees are limited because only five to seven AZD1222 recipients were SARS-CoV-2 seropositive at baseline.

The CDR3 regions of human TCRbeta chains were analyzed by immunosequencing. In the paper's pipeline: Repertoire TCRs were checked for matches against a reference library of SARS-CoV-2-specific TCRs that had been generated using the MIRA antigen-specificity platform. Breadth meant the fraction of unique TCRs that were SARS-CoV-2-associated, whereas depth meant the fraction of total T cells that were SARS-CoV-2-associated. Using the MIRA data, each spike-specific TCR was mapped to the spike region that the TCR reacts to and placed in a CD4 or CD8 class. Log10-transformed breadth and depth values were compared by one-way ANOVA with Sidak's multiple comparisons tests. TCRdb retrieved this table from immuneACCESS and kept in-frame rearrangements only. Not all clones are present; in checked studies, unresolved V genes account for under half, and no reason is known for the remainder. Clone size and the V and J calls come from that table; the DNA yielded D and trimming. The sample table contains 120,000 or so clones; only one count was recorded for roughly 82% of them. Roughly a quarter of the sample comes from the top ten.

Sample time point, as interpreted from the label and publication: about 28 days (+/-7) after the second vaccine dose. Because spike-specific TCR depth and breadth did not differ between the two schedules, AZD1222 recipients who got a second dose at roughly 4 weeks were pooled with those who got a second dose at roughly 12 weeks. Vaccinee samples were obtained from the UK trials COV001 and COV002, which included a single-blind randomized controlled phase 2/3 trial of AZD1222 (ChAdOx1 nCoV-19) in healthy adults. For TCRbeta chain sequencing, PBMC samples were collected from trial participants at day 0 and at day 28 after the second dose. CDR1 and CDR2 are drawn from the germline V gene: SGHNT, YENEEA. Counted from cysteine to phenylalanine, this CDR3 has 16 amino acids. CDR3 DNA is the only sequence kept; it has 48 bases, read in frame from the first base. Concerning this clone: The antigen this receptor binds is unknown. Mismatch with germline at one junction end may stem from a read error.

Recombination connected TRBV11-3 to TRBJ2-2, and TRBD2 aligns with 9 junction nucleotides. The sample here was peripheral blood, taken 28 days after the second AZD1222 dose. The receptor comes from an adult who received the AZD1222 COVID-19 vaccine. CDR3 reads: CASSLAGGPKTGELFF. DNA sequence: TGTGCCAGCAGCTTGGCGGGGGGGCCGAAAACCGGGGAGCTGTTTTTT.